This TCR beta chain came from a study of blood T cell repertoires in COVID-19. Only in-frame clones appear in the TCRdb table, and some are missing; sequencing was by immunoSEQ multiplex PCR. The repertoire holds approximately 490,000 clones, with approximately 86% as singletons. Germline V lookup: CDR1 SNHLY, CDR2 FYNNEI. The CDR3 is 16 residues long. V was pared by 7 bases and J by 0 bases, with 7 bases of the junction left unmatched. Self-reported history from a screening survey and questionnaire set each donor's cohort. The sequencing input was PBMCs or T cells enriched from blood (not recorded which). This clonotype originated in a woman in her late teens or twenties who had recovered from COVID-19. V gene TRBV2 combines with J gene TRBJ1-2, with 11 bases fitting TRBD1. Here the CDR3 DNA reads TGTGCCAGCACAAGAGGACAGGGGGCGACTAACTATGGCTACACCTTC. This gives the protein CASTRGQGATNYGYTF.